This T cell receptor beta chain was recorded in a study of breast tumors, draining lymph nodes, adjacent tissues. TCRdb processed the multiplex PCR reads anew with MiXCR; each CDR3 protein has one entry. The table includes roughly 120,000 distinct CDR3 sequences, around 20% detected once. J lost 6 bases, V lost 7 bases, and 8 bases had no gene match. CDR1 is SGHTA and CDR2 is FQGNSA in the germline V gene. The CDR3 loop spans 13 amino acids. The study's findings and limits: Data only fit, rather than demonstrated, lymph node origin of most tumor T cells. Tumor and nontumor repertoires were significantly more similar in luminal-like than in basal-like breast cancer. The data were judged consistent with most tumor T cells coming from lymph node and expanding in tumor.

Samples came from axillary lymph nodes draining the breast cancer. Concerning this clonotype itself: Its matching antigen is unknown.

The source of this sequence is a female donor with breast cancer. Some clones in this sample may be carry-over from other donors' samples. This chain connects TRBV7-2 to TRBJ2-5; 7 bases agree with TRBD2. Sequencing used axillary lymph node tissue. CDR3 in DNA: TGTGCCAGCACCCCTAGCGGCGGGAAGACCCAGTACTTC. Its protein is CASTPSGGKTQYF.